This T cell receptor beta chain was captured by sequencing in a study of shared clonotypes between healthy human individuals (dated by TCRdb to the early 2020s). Study-wide context: A couple of women and a few men aged 18 to 49 years were included in the cohort. To estimate repertoire size and how much clonotypes are shared between individuals, the study performed deep sequencing of blood TCR repertoires from about five healthy adults. Different laboratories and diverse techniques were used to prepare libraries and sequence TCR repertoires, to increase sequencing depth and limit assay-specific biases. Per donor, leukapheresis produced somewhere between about 0.85 and 10 billion PBMCs. Paper-wide results and their limitations: Only blood was sampled, and tissue TCR repertoires likely differ from those in blood. The genetic and exposure-history diversity represented was limited by the small number of donors. Pairwise subsampling led to the expectation that sequencing depth would affect the degree of clonotype sharing among donors.

Using the deep immunoSEQ assay, TCR CDR3 regions were amplified from genomic DNA by multiplex PCR. Genomic DNA extracted from each cell subset was distributed evenly over all wells of several immunoSEQ 96-well plates, and each plate served as one replicate. Each replicate PCR for unsorted PBMC received around 330 ng genomic DNA, equal to 30,000 or so T cell genomes. Genomic DNA from unsorted PBMC was sequenced over ten immunoSEQ deep assay plates. Purified libraries were quantified with a Qubit 3.0 fluorometer, sized on a Bioanalyzer 2100, and re-quantified with the KAPA Library Quantification kit. Every immunoSEQ 96-well plate was sequenced on a separate single-read 150-cycle Illumina NextSeq 550 flow cell. For the original study's pipeline: Because the immunoSEQ output held only junctional sequences and lacked quality scores, the filtering could not match the filtering applied to full-length reads. To assign V/J genes and CDR3, sequences were annotated using PyIR, a Python wrapper for IgBLAST v1.9, with IMGT germline references. Reads were removed for weak V/J assignments (E-value above 1e-6), missing CDR3, stop codons, out-of-frame junctions, or ambiguous translated residues. A V3J clonotype was defined by an identical inferred V gene, J gene, and CDR3 amino acid sequence. The percentage overlap between two repertoires was calculated by dividing the number of shared unique clonotypes by the size of the smaller repertoire. Richness of each repertoire was evaluated using RTK rarefaction, the Chao1 estimator, and Recon v2.1 estimates of unobserved clonotypes. TCRdb took over this immuneACCESS table, retaining in-frame rearrangements with V and J assigned. Such tables are incomplete; in checked studies, under half of the missing clones stem from an unresolved V gene, and the remainder is unexplained. That table furnishes V, J and clone size, whereas the DNA furnished D and trimming. The sample includes fewer than 600,000 clones, with approximately 80% observed a single time. Together, the top ten hold 9.5% to 15% of the sample.

CDR1 MDHEN and CDR2 SYDVKM are derived from the germline V gene. The V end loses 3 bases and the J end loses 4 bases, and a stretch of 14 bases separates them. Inclusive of the bounding cysteine and phenylalanine, the CDR3 is 15 residues long. The CDR3 DNA has 45 bases and is translated from base 1. In its sample, this clone was seen once. Its binding antigen is unknown. No much larger clonotype is one base removed from it; base qualities were not supplied. The donors were healthy, HIV-negative adults with no recently reported acute infections or vaccinations. Only Caucasian adults living in Nashville, Tennessee, USA were represented among the donors. In the unsorted samples, 85 million to 100 million PBMCs were counted, and genomic DNA was extracted using the QIAamp DNA Blood Mini kit. After blood collection by leukapheresis, PBMCs were isolated using Ficoll-Histopaque density gradient centrifugation and then cryopreserved in the vapor phase of liquid nitrogen.

The V and J segments used are TRBV28 and TRBJ2-3; the D gene is perhaps TRBD1, from 5 matching bases. Sequenced material: PBMCs. The receptor comes from a middle-aged woman in good health. Some clones in this sample may be carry-over from other donors' samples. The sequenced DNA is TGTGCCAGCAGTTTTCAGGGTAGCCAGCCAGATACGCAGTATTTT. It codes for CASSFQGSQPDTQYF.